One sample yielded the 18 T cell receptor beta chains listed below, sequenced in a study of siplizumab effects on memory and regulatory T cells. Assay used: immunoSEQ multiplex PCR; TCRdb lists only in-frame clones, some missing. The sample shows about 100,000 clones, 80% to 95% of them seen only once. The sequenced sample consisted of CD4+ T cells sorted from blood. These receptors originate from a human donor in good health. Some clones in this sample may be carry-over from other donors' samples.

J is TRBJ2-7 and V is TRBV28; TRBD1 matches at 9 bases. The CDR3 extends over 15 amino acids. J was trimmed by 5 bases and V by 10 bases; bases with no gene match: 15. CDR1 MDHEN and CDR2 SYDVKM come from the germline V gene. This CDR3 reads CATSFPGTGSNEQYF. DNA for the CDR3: TGTGCCACCTCCTTCCCCGGGACAGGGTCGAACGAGCAGTACTTC.

This sequence joins TRBV30 and TRBJ1-1; weak D call: TRBD1 (5 bases). V lost 0 bases to trimming and J lost 1 base, with 6 bases between them. The CDR3 has 13 residues. CDR1 and CDR2 (germline): GTSNPN, SVGIG (reference sequence). This CDR3 is CAWSVTANTEAFF. The CDR3, as DNA: TGTGCCTGGAGTGTGACAGCGAACACTGAAGCTTTCTTT.

The chain joins TRBV21-1 to TRBJ2-5; the DNA was not compared with TRBD1, the D call given in the table. TRBV21-1 counts as a pseudogene. This CDR3 is built from 16 residues. CDR3 in amino acids: CASSKDGQGQQETQYF. CDR3 DNA: TGTGCCAGCAGCAAAGACGGACAAGGGCAGCAAGAGACCCAGTACTTC.

The CDR3 here is CASSIRGAETQYF. The CDR3 DNA reads as TGTGCCAGCAGCATTAGAGGGGCGGAGACCCAGTACTTC. The chain is built from TRBV14 and TRBJ2-5; D could derive from TRBD1 or TRBD2 (5 bases each). Trimming left V 5 bases short and J 5 bases short, with 12 bases between. Per the germline V gene, CDR1 is SGHDN and CDR2 is FVKESK. The CDR3 loop spans 13 amino acids. The variable domain in full, with the rest retrieved from reference TRBV14 and TRBJ2-5, is EAGVTQFPSHSVIEKGQTVTLRCDPISGHDNLYWYRRVMGKEIKFLLHFVKESKQDESGMPNNRFLAERTGGTYSTLKVQPAELEDSGVYFCASSIRGAETQYFGPGTRLLVL.

Here the CDR3 reads CASSLFGQVNSPLHF. The DNA of the CDR3 is TGTGCCAGCAGTTTATTTGGACAGGTTAATTCACCCCTCCACTTT. The V call is TRBV27, the J call TRBJ1-6; 7 bases are shared with TRBD1. The junction had 3 bases not matched to a gene; V was cut back by 1 base and J by 6 bases. Germline V lookup: CDR1 MNHEY, CDR2 SMNVEV (reference sequence). The CDR3 has 15 residues.

The chain joins TRBV6-1 to TRBJ2-3, with 12 bases fitting TRBD2. Per the germline V gene, CDR1 is MNHNS and CDR2 is SASEGT. J lost 5 bases, V lost 3 bases, and 6 bases had no gene match. The CDR3 consists of 16 residues. The CDR3 DNA reads as TGTGCCAGCAGTGATCTAGCGGGAGGGTTAAGAGATACGCAGTATTTT. This encodes CASSDLAGGLRDTQYF.

This chain links TRBV5-1 with TRBJ1-1, with D possibly TRBD1 on 5 matching bases. Trimming cost V 0 bases and J 3 bases, with 9 bases left between them. CDR3 size: 14 residues. The germline V gene has CDR1 SGHRS and CDR2 YFSETQ. CDR3 nucleotides: TGCGCCAGCAGCTTGGACAGGAGCCACACTGAAGCTTTCTTT. Encoded protein: CASSLDRSHTEAFF.

The V gene is TRBV21-1, the J gene TRBJ2-7. TRBV21-1 is tagged as a pseudogene. The CDR3 runs to 14 residues. The CDR3 reads CASSKTSWGYEQYF. The CDR3 region has the DNA TGTGCCAGCAGCAAGACAAGCTGGGGCTACGAGCAGTACTTC.

This chain connects TRBV6-1 to TRBJ2-3; the D gene is possibly TRBD2 (6 bases). V shed 8 bases and J shed 8 bases, with 17 bases lying between them. Looked up from germline, CDR1 is MNHNS and CDR2 is SASEGT. This CDR3 has 13 amino acids. The CDR3 bases are TGTGCCAGCGTGAGCATTCGGAGGGCTACGCAGTATTTT. This codes for CASVSIRRATQYF.

The chain carries TRBV5-1 and TRBJ2-5; 11 bases line up with TRBD2. The CDR3 spans 17 residues. V gave up 0 bases and J gave up 1 base; unmatched junction bases: 5. Germline assignment: CDR1 SGHRS and CDR2 YFSETQ. The CDR3 spells CASSLGTSGQTQETQYF. The CDR3 nucleotides are TGCGCCAGCAGCTTGGGGACTAGCGGGCAAACCCAAGAGACCCAGTACTTC.

CDR3 loop: CASSEGLAGGEQYF. The CDR3 nucleotides are TGCGCCAGCAGCGAGGGACTAGCGGGAGGCGAGCAGTACTTC. The chain links TRBV5-1 to TRBJ2-7; 15 nucleotides line up with TRBD2. The V gene end was trimmed by 4 bases and the J gene end by 6 bases; junction bases not matched to a gene: 2. CDR1 is SGHRS, CDR2 YFSETQ, per germline. There are 14 residues in the CDR3.

This clone was observed a few times. V is TRBV28 and J is TRBJ1-1; D is unclear. CDR3 length equals 14 residues. Trimming cost V 5 bases and J 1 base, with 11 bases left between them. Germline V gives CDR1 MDHEN, CDR2 SYDVKM. CDR3 in DNA: TGTGCCAGCAGTCTCCGAAACAGGAACACTGAAGCTTTCTTT. This sequence encodes CASSLRNRNTEAFF.

The J gene is TRBJ2-7, the V gene TRBV9; 11 bases line up with TRBD2. CDR1 and CDR2 (germline): SGDLS, YYNGEE. Trimming cost V 0 bases and J 2 bases; bases outside gene matches: 25. CDR3 length: 23 residues. The CDR3 here is CASSVVSRKGMTSGTVKPYEQYF. The CDR3 DNA is TGTGCCAGCAGCGTAGTCTCGAGAAAGGGGATGACTAGCGGGACGGTTAAACCCTACGAGCAGTACTTC.

The J gene is TRBJ2-5, the V gene TRBV4-1; D remains ambiguous. Trimming pared 0 bases from V and 5 bases from J, leaving 1 base between. Germline values: CDR1 MGHRA, CDR2 YSYEKL. This CDR3 is 11 amino acids long. The CDR3 loop reads CASSQDETQYF. CDR3 coding DNA: TGCGCCAGCAGCCAAGATGAGACCCAGTACTTC.

The rearrangement joins TRBV28 to TRBJ2-1, with TRBD2 identical over 11 bases. The CDR3 consists of 15 residues. Losses at the gene ends were 2 bases for V and 7 bases for J; bases not matched to a gene: 4. Germline-derived CDR1 and CDR2 are MDHEN and SYDVKM. The CDR3 protein is CASSLLAGGVNEQFF. CDR3 sequence (DNA): TGTGCCAGCAGTTTACTAGCGGGAGGAGTTAATGAGCAGTTCTTC.

CDR3 residues: CASSSIGDRGTEAFF. CDR3 nucleotides: TGTGCCAGCAGCTCGATCGGGGACAGGGGAACTGAAGCTTTCTTT. J is TRBJ1-1 and V is TRBV11-2; 10 bases map to TRBD1. CDR1 SGHAT and CDR2 FQNNGV come from the germline V gene. With 4 bases clipped from V and 5 bases from J, the junction kept 7 bases outside the gene matches. CDR3 length: 15 amino acids.

J is TRBJ2-3 and V is TRBV6-1; D is undetermined. Deletions cut 4 bases from V and 0 bases from J, with 14 bases between. This CDR3 contains 16 residues. Germline CDR1 reads MNHNS; CDR2 reads SASEGT. CDR3 region: CASSGDSRASTDTQYF. The CDR3 coding sequence is TGTGCCAGCAGTGGTGATTCCCGTGCTAGCACAGATACGCAGTATTTT.

Only one count was recorded for this clone. V is TRBV10-3 and J is TRBJ2-7, with TRBD2 identical over 12 bases. The CDR3 has 14 residues. Per germline, CDR1 ENHRY and CDR2 SYGVKD. The V gene end was trimmed by 6 bases and the J gene end by 1 base; junction bases not matched to a gene: 1. CDR3 in amino acids: CAISGLAGSYEQYF. The CDR3 coding sequence is TGTGCCATCAGCGGACTAGCGGGATCCTACGAGCAGTACTTC.